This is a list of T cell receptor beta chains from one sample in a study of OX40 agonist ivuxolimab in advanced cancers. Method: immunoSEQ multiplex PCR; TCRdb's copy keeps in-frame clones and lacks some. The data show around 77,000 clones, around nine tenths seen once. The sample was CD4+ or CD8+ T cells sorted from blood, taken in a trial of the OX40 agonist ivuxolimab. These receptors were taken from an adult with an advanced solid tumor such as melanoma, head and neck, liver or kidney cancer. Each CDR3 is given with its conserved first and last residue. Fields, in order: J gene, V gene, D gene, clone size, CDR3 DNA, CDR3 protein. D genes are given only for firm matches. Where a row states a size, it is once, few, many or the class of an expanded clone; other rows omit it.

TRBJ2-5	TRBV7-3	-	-	TGTGCCAGCAGCTTAGGAGGTCTGGAGACCCAGTACTTC	CASSLGGLETQYF
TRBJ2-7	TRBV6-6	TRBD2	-	TGTGCCAGCAGGCTAGCGGCTAGCCGGTACGAGCAGTACTTC	CASRLAASRYEQYF
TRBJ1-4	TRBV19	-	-	TGTGCCAGTAGTGCCTCCGGGGGGGCTAGAGAAAAACTGTTTTTT	CASSASGGAREKLFF
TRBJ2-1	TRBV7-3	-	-	TGTGCCAGCAGCTTAGCGGAATACAATGAGCAGTTCTTC	CASSLAEYNEQFF
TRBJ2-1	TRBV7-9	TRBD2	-	TGTGCCAGCAGCATGCGGACTAGCGGGAGCGGATACAATGAGCAGTTCTTC	CASSMRTSGSGYNEQFF
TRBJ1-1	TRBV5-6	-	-	TGTGCCAGCAGGTCCCCGGCGCTAGGGAACACTGAAGCTTTCTTT	CASRSPALGNTEAFF
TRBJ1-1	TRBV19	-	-	TGTGCCAGTAGTATAGTCTGGCAGACTGAAGCTTTCTTT	CASSIVWQTEAFF
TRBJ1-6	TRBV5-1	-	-	TGCGCCAGCAGAGGGAGGAGCTCCTATAATTCACCCCTCCACTTT	CASRGRSSYNSPLHF
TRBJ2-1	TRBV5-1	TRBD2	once	TGCGCCAGCAGCACGCCGGGACTAGCGGGAGTCAATGAGCAGTTCTTC	CASSTPGLAGVNEQFF
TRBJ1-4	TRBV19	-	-	TGTGCCAGTAGGCCATGGGGGGGCGCCGGTGAAAAACTGTTTTTT	CASRPWGGAGEKLFF
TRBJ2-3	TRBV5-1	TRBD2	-	TGCGCCAGCAGCTTGGTAGCGGGAGGCACGAATACGCAGTATTTT	CASSLVAGGTNTQYF
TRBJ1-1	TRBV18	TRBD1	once	TGTGCCAGCTCACCACGGGGACAGGGTCCCACTGAAGCTTTCTTT	CASSPRGQGPTEAFF
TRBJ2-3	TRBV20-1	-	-	TGCAGTGCTAGAGTAGATACGCAGTATTTT	CSARVDTQYF
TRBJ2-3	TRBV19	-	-	TGTGCCAGTAGAAGGCGGGATACGCAGTATTTT	CASRRRDTQYF
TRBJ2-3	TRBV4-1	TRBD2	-	TGCGCCAGCAGCCTACTAGCGGGAGGGCTTGCAGATACGCAGTATTTT	CASSLLAGGLADTQYF
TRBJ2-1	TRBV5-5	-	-	TGTGCCAGCAGCTTGGATCCTAGCGCTAGCTCCTACAATGAGCAGTTCTTC	CASSLDPSASSYNEQFF
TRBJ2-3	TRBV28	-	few	TGTGCCAGCAGCCCACCCCTACCAGATACGCAGTATTTT	CASSPPLPDTQYF
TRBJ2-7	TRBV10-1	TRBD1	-	TGCGCCAGCAGTGGTACAGGGGGGTCCTACGAGCAGTACTTC	CASSGTGGSYEQYF
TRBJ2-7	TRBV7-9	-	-	TGTGCCAGCAGCCCCGTGATAGTAGCGGTAACTACCTACGAGCAGTACTTC	CASSPVIVAVTTYEQYF
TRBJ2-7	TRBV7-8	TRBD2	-	TGTGCCAGCAGTTCCTATAGCGGGAGGGCCGGCGGCGAGCAGTACTTC	CASSSYSGRAGGEQYF
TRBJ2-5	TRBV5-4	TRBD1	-	TGTGCCAACAGCCAACAGGGGGCGCAGACCCAGTACTTC	CANSQQGAQTQYF
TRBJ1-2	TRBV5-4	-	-	TGTGCCAGCAGCTTCAACAGGAAGGGCTACACCTTC	CASSFNRKGYTF
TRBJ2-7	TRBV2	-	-	TGTGCCAGCAGTGTGGAGGTGGGGGAGCAGTACTTC	CASSVEVGEQYF
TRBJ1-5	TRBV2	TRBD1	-	TGTGCCAGCAGCGCAACAGGGGGAGGCAATCAGCCCCAGCATTTT	CASSATGGGNQPQHF
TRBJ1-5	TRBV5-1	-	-	TGCGCCAGCAGCTTGGACAGCTCCGATAATCAGCCCCAGCATTTT	CASSLDSSDNQPQHF
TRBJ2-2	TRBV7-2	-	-	TGTGCCAGCAGCCCGATGGGCACCGGGGAGCTGTTTTTT	CASSPMGTGELFF
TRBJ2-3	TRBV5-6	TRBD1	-	TGTGCCAGCAGCTCGGACAGGGGCACAGATACGCAGTATTTT	CASSSDRGTDTQYF
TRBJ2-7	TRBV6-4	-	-	TGTGCCAGCTCTAGCGAGAGCTCCTACGAGCAGTACTTC	CASSSESSYEQYF
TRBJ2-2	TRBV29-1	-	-	TGCAGCGTTAGGACAAGAATCACCGGGGAGCTGTTTTTT	CSVRTRITGELFF
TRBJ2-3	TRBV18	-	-	TGTGCCAGCTCACCGGTCGGACCATCTAGCACAGATACGCAGTATTTT	CASSPVGPSSTDTQYF
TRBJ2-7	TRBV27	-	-	TGTGCCAGCAAACCTCAGGGAGTCAACGAGCAGTACTTC	CASKPQGVNEQYF
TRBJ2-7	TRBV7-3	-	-	TGTGCCAGCAGCCCGATGACAGGAACCTACGAGCAGTACTTC	CASSPMTGTYEQYF
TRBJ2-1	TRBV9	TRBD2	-	TGTGCCAGCAGCGTAGGGGGGCCTAGCGGGAGTATTTACAATGAGCAGTTCTTC	CASSVGGPSGSIYNEQFF
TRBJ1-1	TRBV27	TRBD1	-	TGTGCCAGCAGTTTAAGGGGGCTGAACACTGAAGCTTTCTTT	CASSLRGLNTEAFF
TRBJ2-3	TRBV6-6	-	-	TGTGCCAGCAGTTACCGCGGGGGCACAGATACGCAGTATTTT	CASSYRGGTDTQYF
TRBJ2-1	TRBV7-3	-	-	TGTGCCAGCAGCTTACGAGGGGCCCCCAATGAGCAGTTCTTC	CASSLRGAPNEQFF
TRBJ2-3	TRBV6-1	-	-	TGTGCCAGCAGTTCCACTGTGGGCACAGATACGCAGTATTTT	CASSSTVGTDTQYF
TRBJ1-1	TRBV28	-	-	TGTGCCAGCAGTGAGGGGGTGGGCTGGACTGAAGCTTTCTTT	CASSEGVGWTEAFF
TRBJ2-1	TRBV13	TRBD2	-	TGTGCCAGCAGCCCAAAAGCGGGAAGGAACTACAATGAGCAGTTCTTC	CASSPKAGRNYNEQFF
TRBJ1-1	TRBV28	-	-	TGTGCCATCACCAAGGAACCTAAGGCTTTCTTT	CAITKEPKAFF
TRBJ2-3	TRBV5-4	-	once	TGTGCCAGCAGCTTCGACAGGCCCACAGATACGCAGTATTTT	CASSFDRPTDTQYF
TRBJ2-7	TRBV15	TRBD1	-	TGTGCCACGAAACCGGGACAGGGCCCCTACGAGCAGTACTTC	CATKPGQGPYEQYF
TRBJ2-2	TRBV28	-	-	TGTGCCAGCAGTCCGATACAGGACACCGGGGAGCTGTTTTTT	CASSPIQDTGELFF
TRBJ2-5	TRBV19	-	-	TGTGCCAGTAGTATGGCCAGGGGTGGCCAAGAGACCCAGTACTTC	CASSMARGGQETQYF
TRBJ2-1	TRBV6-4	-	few	TGTGCCAGCAGTGCTCTCAGGGGCGATGAGCAGTTCTTC	CASSALRGDEQFF
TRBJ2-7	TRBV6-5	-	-	TGTGCCAGCAGAACCGGGCCGGACTACGAGCAGTACTTC	CASRTGPDYEQYF
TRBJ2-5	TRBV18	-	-	TGTGCCAGCTCGTCAGACAGCCAAGAGACCCAGTACTTC	CASSSDSQETQYF
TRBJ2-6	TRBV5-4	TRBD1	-	TGTGCCAGCAGGCGTGAGGGGGCCGGTGGGGCCAACGTCCTGACTTTC	CASRREGAGGANVLTF
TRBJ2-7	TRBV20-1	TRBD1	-	TGCAGTGCTCGGAAAGGGACAGACGCTCGCTTC	CSARKGTDARF
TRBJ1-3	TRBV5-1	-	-	TGCGCCAGCAGCTTGGAGGGAACGGCTGGAAACACCATATATTTT	CASSLEGTAGNTIYF
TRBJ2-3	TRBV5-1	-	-	TGCGCCAGCAGCCCCGGGGGAGGGGGTTATACGCAGTATTTT	CASSPGGGGYTQYF
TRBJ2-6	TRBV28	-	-	TGTGCCAGCAGTTTAGGTGGGGCTGGGGCCAACGTCCTGACTTTC	CASSLGGAGANVLTF
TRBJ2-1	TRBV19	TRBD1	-	TGTGCCAGCGGGACAGGGGGCTACTACAATGAGCAGTTCTTC	CASGTGGYYNEQFF